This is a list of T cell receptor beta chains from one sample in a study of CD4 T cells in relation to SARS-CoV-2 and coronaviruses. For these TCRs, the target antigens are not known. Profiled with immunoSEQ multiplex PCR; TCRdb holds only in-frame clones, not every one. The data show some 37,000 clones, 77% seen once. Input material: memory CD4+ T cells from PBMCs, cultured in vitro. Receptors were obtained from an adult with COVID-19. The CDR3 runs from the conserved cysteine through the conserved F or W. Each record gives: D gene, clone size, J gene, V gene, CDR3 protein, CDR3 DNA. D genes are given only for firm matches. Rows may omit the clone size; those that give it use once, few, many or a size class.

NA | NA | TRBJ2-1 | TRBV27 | CASSLSARYNEQFF | TGTGCCAGCAGTTTATCGGCCAGATACAATGAGCAGTTCTTC
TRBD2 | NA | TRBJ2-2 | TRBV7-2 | CASSLDWGLAGVRTGELFF | TGTGCCAGCAGCTTAGATTGGGGACTAGCGGGAGTGCGGACCGGGGAGCTGTTTTTT
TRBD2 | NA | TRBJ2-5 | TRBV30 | CAWRLAGVWVQETQYF | TGTGCCTGGAGGCTAGCGGGAGTGTGGGTACAAGAGACCCAGTACTTC
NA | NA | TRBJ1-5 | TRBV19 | CASLVRRSPQHF | TGTGCCAGCCTAGTTCGGAGGTCGCCCCAGCATTTT
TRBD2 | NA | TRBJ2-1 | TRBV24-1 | CATSVLRTSGDNEQFF | TGTGCCACCAGTGTCCTGCGAACTAGCGGGGACAATGAGCAGTTCTTC
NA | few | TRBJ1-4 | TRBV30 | CAWQTATNEKLFF | TGTGCCTGGCAAACCGCAACTAATGAAAAACTGTTTTTT
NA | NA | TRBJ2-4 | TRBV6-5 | CASSYPAGAKNIQYF | TGTGCCAGCAGTTACCCGGCCGGAGCCAAAAACATTCAGTACTTC
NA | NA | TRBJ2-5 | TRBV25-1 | CASKGDKGETQYF | TGTGCCAGCAAGGGGGACAAAGGCGAGACCCAGTACTTC
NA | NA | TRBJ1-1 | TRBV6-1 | CASSEEQSKAFF | TGTGCCAGCAGTGAAGAACAGAGCAAAGCTTTCTTT
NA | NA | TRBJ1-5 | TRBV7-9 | CASSSTATVQDSNQPQHF | TGTGCCAGCAGCTCAACAGCTACTGTACAGGATAGCAATCAGCCCCAGCATTTT
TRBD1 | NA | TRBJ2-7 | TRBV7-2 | CASSLGTASYEQYF | TGTGCCAGCAGCTTGGGGACAGCCTCCTACGAGCAGTACTTC
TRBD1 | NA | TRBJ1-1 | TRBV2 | CASRGGGGFTEAFF | TGTGCCAGCAGGGGAGGGGGCGGGTTCACTGAAGCTTTCTTT
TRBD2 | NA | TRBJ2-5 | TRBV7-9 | CASRSPASGEETQYF | TGTGCCAGCAGATCCCCCGCTAGCGGGGAAGAGACCCAGTACTTC
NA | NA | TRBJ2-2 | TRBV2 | CASSFTIGTGELFF | TGTGCCAGCAGTTTTACCATAGGAACCGGGGAGCTGTTTTTT
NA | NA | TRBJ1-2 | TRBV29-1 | CSVESGVSGYTF | TGCAGCGTTGAATCAGGGGTTTCTGGCTACACCTTC
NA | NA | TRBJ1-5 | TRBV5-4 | CASSLGHNQPQHF | TGTGCCAGCAGCTTGGGCCATAATCAGCCCCAGCATTTT